The 9 T cell receptor beta chains in this list originate from one sample, sequenced in a study of OX40 agonist ivuxolimab in advanced cancers. The method was immunoSEQ multiplex PCR; TCRdb's version includes in-frame clones alone and lacks a portion of them. The table records 20,000 to 30,000 clones, 75% to 80% of them present only once. The sequencing used CD4+ or CD8+ T cells sorted from blood, collected in a trial of the OX40 agonist ivuxolimab. The receptors come from an adult with an advanced solid tumor such as melanoma, head and neck, liver or kidney cancer.

The chain recombines TRBV27 with TRBJ2-1, with TRBD1 matching 7 bases. The CDR3 is made up of 15 amino acids. With V trimmed by 2 bases and J by 6 bases, 7 bases remained unmatched. CDR1 MNHEY and CDR2 SMNVEV come from the germline V gene (reference sequence). CDR3 DNA: TGTGCCAGCAGTTTAGCAGGGGGTTTGGGCAATGAGCAGTTCTTC. The encoded protein is CASSLAGGLGNEQFF.

This sequence joins TRBV12-5 and TRBJ2-1; D gene unclear. CDR1 LGHNT and CDR2 FRNRAP come from the germline V gene. The CDR3 sequence is 13 residues long. V shed 2 bases and J shed 4 bases, with 6 bases lying between them. As DNA, the CDR3 is TGTGCTAGTGGTTTGCACCTATACAATGAGCAGTTCTTC. It is translated as CASGLHLYNEQFF.

This sequence joins TRBV4-1 and TRBJ2-7; D remains unclear. Per the germline V gene, CDR1 is MGHRA and CDR2 is YSYEKL. V lost 1 base and J lost 0, with 4 bases in between. The CDR3 extends over 13 amino acids. DNA for the CDR3: TGCGCCAGCAGCCAAGGCCACTCCTACGAGCAGTACTTC. This encodes CASSQGHSYEQYF.

In its sample, this clone was seen a few times. The V gene is TRBV5-1, the J gene TRBJ1-6, with D unresolved. The CDR3 extends over 13 amino acids. Germline CDR1 SGHRS, CDR2 YFSETQ. V lost 4 bases to trimming and J lost 9 bases, with 11 bases between them. The CDR3 loop reads CASSEGTSSPLHF. For the CDR3, the DNA is TGCGCCAGCAGCGAGGGAACCTCTTCACCCCTCCACTTT. The full variable domain, with the rest looked up from reference TRBV5-1 and TRBJ1-6, is KAGVTQTPRYLIKTRGQQVTLSCSPISGHRSVSWYQQTPGQGLQFLFEYFSETQRNKGNFPGRFSGRQFSNSRSEMNVSTLELGDSALYLCASSEGTSSPLHFGNGTRLTVT.

This chain links TRBV5-6 with TRBJ2-5; D is ambiguous. Germline CDR1 is SGHDT and CDR2 is YYEEEE. V was shortened by 2 bases and J by 1 base, with 12 bases between the two germline ends. The CDR3 contains 15 residues. In nucleotides, the CDR3 is TGTGCCAGCAGCTTAAACCTATGGGGCCAAGAGACCCAGTACTTC. Translation: CASSLNLWGQETQYF.

The chain employs TRBV9 and TRBJ2-2; possible D gene TRBD2, 5 bases. Germline V lookup: CDR1 SGDLS, CDR2 YYNGEE. This CDR3 is built from 17 residues. The V end was cut by 0 bases, the J end by 3 bases, with 15 bases between. CDR3 DNA: TGTGCCAGCAGCGTAGCCAGGCGGGTTCCCGACACCGGGGAGCTGTTTTTT. As protein: CASSVARRVPDTGELFF.

This clone came up once. This chain connects TRBV27 to TRBJ1-5; no clear D. Between the trimmed V and J ends, which lost 2 bases and 5 bases, there was a span of 10 bases. The V gene's germline CDR1 is MNHEY and CDR2 SMNVEV (reference sequence). This CDR3 comprises 14 residues. The CDR3 DNA reads as TGTGCCAGCAGTTTAAGCCGGGCGGATCAGCCCCAGCATTTT. Encoded protein: CASSLSRADQPQHF.

This clone was observed a few times. This chain uses TRBV27 with TRBJ1-2; D unresolved. The V gene lost 5 bases and the J gene lost 5 bases, with 15 bases spanning the gap. Per the germline V gene, CDR1 is MNHEY and CDR2 is SMNVEV (reference sequence). The CDR3 consists of 14 residues. The CDR3 region is CASSVHWASYGYTF. The CDR3 DNA reads as TGTGCCAGCAGTGTCCACTGGGCTTCATATGGCTACACCTTC.

V usage is TRBV7-3 and J usage is TRBJ1-4; D unclear. Germline CDR1 and CDR2: SGHTA and FQGTGA. V gave up 5 bases and J gave up 6 bases, with 16 bases separating them. The CDR3 totals 15 residues. As DNA, the CDR3 is TGTGCCAGCAGCCCCCTTGGACGGCCCTATGAAAAACTGTTTTTT. It encodes CASSPLGRPYEKLFF.